The rows below give T cell receptor beta chains drawn from one sample of a study of cytomegalovirus exposure and HLA in healthy donors. The table came from immunoSEQ multiplex PCR; TCRdb's copy has only in-frame clones and leaves some out. This table has fewer than 200,000 clones, around 80% appearing once. The sample taken for sequencing was PBMCs. The receptors stem from a woman aged 25-40 years in good health and CMV-seropositive. The CDR3 runs from the conserved cysteine through the conserved F or W. Fields, in order: V gene, D gene, CDR3 length, clone size, J gene, CDR3 protein, CDR3 DNA. A D gene is named only where the DNA matches it firmly. Not every row has a clone size; where given, it reads once, few, many or a size class.

V gene: TRBV7-9
D gene: .
CDR3 length: 13
clone size: .
J gene: TRBJ1-6
CDR3 protein: CASSSNSNSPLHF
CDR3 DNA: TGTGCCAGCAGCTCCAACTCAAATTCACCCCTCCACTTT

V gene: TRBV4-2
D gene: .
CDR3 length: 15
clone size: .
J gene: TRBJ1-1
CDR3 protein: CASSQVSSGLPEAFF
CDR3 DNA: TGTGCCAGCAGCCAAGTGTCCAGCGGCCTCCCTGAAGCTTTCTTT

V gene: TRBV7-9
D gene: .
CDR3 length: 15
clone size: .
J gene: TRBJ1-5
CDR3 protein: CASSLGTALNQPQHF
CDR3 DNA: TGTGCCAGCAGCTTAGGGACAGCCCTCAATCAGCCCCAGCATTTT

V gene: TRBV5-6
D gene: TRBD1
CDR3 length: 14
clone size: .
J gene: TRBJ1-4
CDR3 protein: CASALTGGNEKLFF
CDR3 DNA: TGTGCCAGCGCCTTGACAGGGGGTAATGAAAAACTGTTTTTT

V gene: TRBV4-3
D gene: TRBD2
CDR3 length: 18
clone size: .
J gene: TRBJ2-1
CDR3 protein: CASSQVLISGSSYNEQFF
CDR3 DNA: TGCGCCAGCAGCCAAGTCTTGATAAGCGGGAGCTCCTACAATGAGCAGTTCTTC

V gene: TRBV5-1
D gene: TRBD1
CDR3 length: 20
clone size: .
J gene: TRBJ2-1
CDR3 protein: CASSFTGQGGHTTLNNEQFF
CDR3 DNA: TGCGCCAGCAGCTTTACTGGACAGGGTGGCCACACGACCCTTAACAATGAGCAGTTCTTC

V gene: TRBV6-6
D gene: .
CDR3 length: 14
clone size: .
J gene: TRBJ2-3
CDR3 protein: CASSEARRTDTQYF
CDR3 DNA: TGTGCCAGCAGTGAGGCACGGCGGACAGATACGCAGTATTTT

V gene: TRBV5-1
D gene: .
CDR3 length: 16
clone size: .
J gene: TRBJ1-2
CDR3 protein: CASASSSLGKGAGYTF
CDR3 DNA: TGCGCCAGCGCCAGTAGTAGTTTAGGAAAAGGGGCCGGCTACACCTTC

V gene: TRBV29-1
D gene: TRBD1
CDR3 length: 12
clone size: once
J gene: TRBJ1-2
CDR3 protein: CSVGDRGYGYTF
CDR3 DNA: TGCAGCGTTGGGGACAGGGGCTATGGCTACACCTTC

V gene: TRBV7-3
D gene: TRBD2
CDR3 length: 16
clone size: .
J gene: TRBJ2-5
CDR3 protein: CASSSLLRGVGETQYF
CDR3 DNA: TGTGCCAGCAGCTCCCTGCTTCGGGGGGTGGGGGAGACCCAGTACTTC

V gene: TRBV19
D gene: .
CDR3 length: 15
clone size: .
J gene: TRBJ1-5
CDR3 protein: CASRVTEHTNQPQHF
CDR3 DNA: TGTGCCAGTAGGGTGACAGAACACACCAATCAGCCCCAGCATTTT

V gene: TRBV29-1
D gene: .
CDR3 length: 14
clone size: .
J gene: TRBJ1-1
CDR3 protein: CSVGGQYMNTEAFF
CDR3 DNA: TGCAGCGTCGGAGGACAGTACATGAACACTGAAGCTTTCTTT

V gene: TRBV18
D gene: .
CDR3 length: 16
clone size: few
J gene: TRBJ2-2
CDR3 protein: CASSPQTRVNTGELFF
CDR3 DNA: TGTGCCAGCTCACCGCAAACGAGGGTAAACACCGGGGAGCTGTTTTTT

V gene: TRBV4-1
D gene: .
CDR3 length: 15
clone size: once
J gene: TRBJ1-2
CDR3 protein: CASSLPSKTRYGYTF
CDR3 DNA: TGCGCCAGCAGCTTACCGTCGAAGACACGGTATGGCTACACCTTC

V gene: TRBV19
D gene: TRBD1
CDR3 length: 18
clone size: .
J gene: TRBJ1-1
CDR3 protein: CASSPRTGGVLMNTEAFF
CDR3 DNA: TGTGCCAGTAGTCCCCGGACAGGGGGCGTTCTTATGAACACTGAAGCTTTCTTT

V gene: TRBV7-9
D gene: .
CDR3 length: 14
clone size: .
J gene: TRBJ2-5
CDR3 protein: CASSLPYGQETQYF
CDR3 DNA: TGTGCTAGCAGCTTGCCCTATGGCCAAGAGACCCAGTACTTC

V gene: TRBV29-1
D gene: TRBD1
CDR3 length: 15
clone size: .
J gene: TRBJ1-2
CDR3 protein: CSVEDVRGHSYGYTF
CDR3 DNA: TGCAGCGTTGAAGATGTAAGGGGGCATAGCTATGGCTACACCTTC

V gene: TRBV7-9
D gene: .
CDR3 length: 13
clone size: .
J gene: TRBJ2-3
CDR3 protein: CASSLRGPDTQYF
CDR3 DNA: TGTGCCAGCAGCTTACGTGGCCCAGATACGCAGTATTTT

V gene: TRBV7-2
D gene: .
CDR3 length: 13
clone size: .
J gene: TRBJ2-1
CDR3 protein: CASSGRLQNEQFF
CDR3 DNA: TGTGCCAGCAGCGGGAGACTGCAGAATGAGCAGTTCTTC

V gene: TRBV16
D gene: TRBD1
CDR3 length: 16
clone size: .
J gene: TRBJ2-3
CDR3 protein: CASSLGQTILTDTQYF
CDR3 DNA: TGTGCCAGCAGCCTGGGACAGACGATCCTCACAGATACGCAGTATTTT

V gene: TRBV11-1
D gene: .
CDR3 length: 18
clone size: .
J gene: TRBJ2-2
CDR3 protein: CASSADTTSLPNGGELFF
CDR3 DNA: TGTGCCAGCAGCGCCGACACGACTAGTCTCCCCAACGGCGGGGAGCTGTTTTTT

V gene: TRBV7-9
D gene: TRBD1
CDR3 length: 13
clone size: .
J gene: TRBJ1-2
CDR3 protein: CASSFPGTGGYTF
CDR3 DNA: TGTGCCAGCAGCTTCCCCGGGACAGGGGGCTACACCTTC

V gene: TRBV7-2
D gene: TRBD2
CDR3 length: 14
clone size: .
J gene: TRBJ2-7
CDR3 protein: CASSLGTSWYEQYF
CDR3 DNA: TGTGCCAGCAGCTTAGGGACTAGTTGGTACGAGCAGTACTTC

V gene: TRBV7-2
D gene: .
CDR3 length: 16
clone size: .
J gene: TRBJ2-1
CDR3 protein: CASSPRRQNTYNEQFF
CDR3 DNA: TGTGCCAGCAGCCCCCGAAGACAGAATACCTACAATGAGCAGTTCTTC

V gene: TRBV27
D gene: .
CDR3 length: 13
clone size: .
J gene: TRBJ1-1
CDR3 protein: CASSLGPNTEAFF
CDR3 DNA: TGTGCCAGCAGTTTGGGGCCGAACACTGAAGCTTTCTTT

V gene: TRBV19
D gene: .
CDR3 length: 13
clone size: .
J gene: TRBJ1-2
CDR3 protein: CASRGRLRYGYTF
CDR3 DNA: TGTGCCAGTAGGGGCCGGCTAAGGTATGGCTACACCTTC

V gene: TRBV11-3
D gene: TRBD2
CDR3 length: 15
clone size: .
J gene: TRBJ2-3
CDR3 protein: CASSLGGGNTDTQYF
CDR3 DNA: TGTGCCAGCAGCTTGGGGGGGGGAAATACAGATACGCAGTATTTT

V gene: TRBV28
D gene: TRBD1
CDR3 length: 13
clone size: .
J gene: TRBJ1-3
CDR3 protein: CASSSGQGGTIYF
CDR3 DNA: TGTGCCAGCAGTTCAGGACAGGGTGGCACCATATATTTT

V gene: TRBV11-3
D gene: TRBD1
CDR3 length: 18
clone size: .
J gene: TRBJ1-3
CDR3 protein: CASSLAGTAVYSGNTIYF
CDR3 DNA: TGTGCCAGCAGCTTAGCCGGGACAGCCGTCTACTCTGGAAACACCATATATTTT

V gene: TRBV4-1
D gene: .
CDR3 length: 12
clone size: .
J gene: TRBJ2-1
CDR3 protein: CASSRFGNEQFF
CDR3 DNA: TGCGCCAGCAGCCGCTTCGGTAATGAGCAGTTCTTC

V gene: TRBV19
D gene: .
CDR3 length: 14
clone size: .
J gene: TRBJ2-5
CDR3 protein: CASSIRSSQETQYF
CDR3 DNA: TGTGCCAGTAGTATCCGGTCTTCCCAAGAGACCCAGTACTTC

V gene: TRBV30
D gene: TRBD2
CDR3 length: 14
clone size: few
J gene: TRBJ2-1
CDR3 protein: CAYRPGGLYNEQFF
CDR3 DNA: TGTGCCTATCGTCCGGGGGGGCTTTACAATGAGCAGTTCTTC

V gene: TRBV9
D gene: .
CDR3 length: 16
clone size: .
J gene: TRBJ2-2
CDR3 protein: CASSVGGDGRTGELFF
CDR3 DNA: TGTGCCAGCAGCGTAGGAGGAGACGGCCGAACCGGGGAGCTGTTTTTT

V gene: TRBV6-5
D gene: .
CDR3 length: 13
clone size: .
J gene: TRBJ1-6
CDR3 protein: CASSYFLVGALHF
CDR3 DNA: TGTGCCAGCAGTTACTTCTTAGTGGGAGCCCTCCACTTT

V gene: TRBV5-4
D gene: .
CDR3 length: 17
clone size: .
J gene: TRBJ1-4
CDR3 protein: CASSLGGGHATNEKLFF
CDR3 DNA: TGTGCCAGCAGCTTGGGGGGGGGACATGCAACTAATGAAAAACTGTTTTTT

V gene: TRBV11-3
D gene: .
CDR3 length: 14
clone size: .
J gene: TRBJ2-3
CDR3 protein: CASSLGPGTDTQYF
CDR3 DNA: TGTGCCAGCAGCTTAGGTCCAGGCACAGATACGCAGTATTTT

V gene: TRBV6-5
D gene: .
CDR3 length: 16
clone size: few
J gene: TRBJ2-1
CDR3 protein: CASSFLDAMGATEQFF
CDR3 DNA: TGTGCCAGCAGTTTCCTCGATGCGATGGGGGCGACTGAGCAGTTCTTC

V gene: TRBV6-6
D gene: .
CDR3 length: 14
clone size: .
J gene: TRBJ1-3
CDR3 protein: CASSKLLYGDTIYF
CDR3 DNA: TGTGCCAGCAGCAAACTACTTTACGGTGACACCATATATTTT

V gene: TRBV4-2
D gene: TRBD2
CDR3 length: 16
clone size: .
J gene: TRBJ2-5
CDR3 protein: CASSQSPLAGGETQYF
CDR3 DNA: TGTGCCAGCAGCCAGTCCCCCCTAGCGGGAGGGGAGACCCAGTACTTC

V gene: TRBV7-3
D gene: TRBD2
CDR3 length: 15
clone size: .
J gene: TRBJ2-1
CDR3 protein: CASSQRGGPYNEQFF
CDR3 DNA: TGTGCCAGCAGCCAGCGGGGGGGCCCCTACAATGAGCAGTTCTTC

V gene: TRBV28
D gene: TRBD1
CDR3 length: 13
clone size: .
J gene: TRBJ1-1
CDR3 protein: CASSFPGTGEAFF
CDR3 DNA: TGTGCCAGCAGTTTCCCCGGGACAGGGGAAGCTTTCTTT

V gene: TRBV10-2
D gene: TRBD2
CDR3 length: 16
clone size: .
J gene: TRBJ2-1
CDR3 protein: CASSVPRLAGHNEQFF
CDR3 DNA: TGCGCCAGCAGTGTACCCAGACTAGCGGGGCACAATGAGCAGTTCTTC

V gene: TRBV5-6
D gene: .
CDR3 length: 16
clone size: .
J gene: TRBJ1-5
CDR3 protein: CASSLFQGNSNQPQHF
CDR3 DNA: TGTGCCAGCAGCTTATTCCAGGGGAATAGCAATCAGCCCCAGCATTTT

V gene: TRBV27
D gene: TRBD1
CDR3 length: 13
clone size: .
J gene: TRBJ1-1
CDR3 protein: CASSWTGGPEAFF
CDR3 DNA: TGTGCCAGCAGCTGGACAGGGGGCCCTGAAGCTTTCTTT

V gene: TRBV4-2
D gene: .
CDR3 length: 17
clone size: .
J gene: TRBJ2-3
CDR3 protein: CASSQESSGQLTDTQYF
CDR3 DNA: TGTGCCAGCAGCCAAGAAAGTTCAGGTCAGCTCACAGATACGCAGTATTTT

V gene: TRBV30
D gene: TRBD1
CDR3 length: 13
clone size: .
J gene: TRBJ1-6
CDR3 protein: CAGPGQGRSPLHF
CDR3 DNA: TGTGCCGGACCGGGACAGGGCCGATCACCCCTCCACTTT

V gene: TRBV7-2
D gene: .
CDR3 length: 13
clone size: .
J gene: TRBJ2-7
CDR3 protein: CASSLTGLTEQYF
CDR3 DNA: TGTGCCAGCAGCTTAACAGGTCTCACCGAGCAGTACTTC

V gene: TRBV5-4
D gene: .
CDR3 length: 14
clone size: .
J gene: TRBJ2-3
CDR3 protein: CASSPIDTADTQYF
CDR3 DNA: TGTGCCAGCAGCCCAATAGACACCGCAGATACGCAGTATTTT

V gene: TRBV7-2
D gene: TRBD1
CDR3 length: 15
clone size: .
J gene: TRBJ2-3
CDR3 protein: CASSSQGLTSYTQYF
CDR3 DNA: TGTGCCAGCAGCTCACAGGGGTTGACTTCATATACGCAGTATTTT

V gene: TRBV7-8
D gene: .
CDR3 length: 15
clone size: .
J gene: TRBJ2-5
CDR3 protein: CASSLVPLGWETQYF
CDR3 DNA: TGTGCCAGCAGCTTAGTCCCGCTAGGTTGGGAGACCCAGTACTTC

V gene: TRBV23-1
D gene: TRBD1
CDR3 length: 17
clone size: .
J gene: TRBJ1-3
CDR3 protein: CASSPWGDRGLGNTIYF
CDR3 DNA: TGCGCCAGCAGTCCGTGGGGGGACAGGGGGCTTGGAAACACCATATATTTT

V gene: TRBV18
D gene: .
CDR3 length: 15
clone size: .
J gene: TRBJ1-2
CDR3 protein: CASSPRLEGTNGYTF
CDR3 DNA: TGTGCCAGCTCACCTCGGCTCGAGGGAACCAATGGCTACACCTTC